The next 16 T cell receptor beta chains were all read from a single sample in a study of T-cell memory formation after mild COVID-19. TCRdb called the 5' RACE reads again in MiXCR, with one record for every CDR3 protein. The table records around 300,000 distinct CDR3 sequences, over 10% of them present only once. Input material: PBMCs or a T cell subset sorted from them (not recorded which). Receptor source: a man in his late teens or twenties who had mild COVID-19 (a few samples of this study predate the infection). Cell type and time point are not known.

The chain combines TRBV7-2 with TRBJ1-6; 9 nucleotides align to TRBD1. The junction had 6 bases not matched to a gene; V was cut back by 3 bases and J by 3 bases. Germline-derived CDR1 and CDR2 are SGHTA and FQGNSA. The CDR3 is 17 residues long. CDR3 residues: CASSFRDRVDYNSPLHF. In nucleotides, the CDR3 is TGTGCCAGCAGCTTCCGGGACAGGGTGGACTATAATTCACCCCTCCACTTT. The variable domain in full, completed from reference TRBV7-2 and TRBJ1-6, reads GAGVSQSPSNKVTEKGKDVELRCDPISGHTALYWYRQSLGQGLEFLIYFQGNSAPDKSGLPSDRFSAERTGGSVSTLTIQRTQQEDSAVYLCASSFRDRVDYNSPLHFGNGTRLTVT.

The V call is TRBV20-1, the J call TRBJ2-7, with D unresolved. Per germline, CDR1 DFQATT and CDR2 SNEGSKA (reference sequence). This CDR3 spans 14 amino acids. Trimming left V 2 bases short and J 7 bases short, with 18 bases between. CDR3 bases: TGCAGTGCTAGACCTCCCGGATTCCCCCCTGAGCAGTACGTC. Protein product: CSARPPGFPPEQYV.

The chain has TRBV29-1 and TRBJ2-7; D call uncertain. This CDR3 is 13 amino acids long. Germline V gene data show CDR1 as SQVTM and CDR2 as ANQGSEA. V dropped 4 bases and J dropped 0 bases, with 10 bases sitting between them. The CDR3 is CSVVADFSYEQYF. The CDR3 region has the DNA TGCAGCGTTGTGGCAGACTTCTCCTACGAGCAGTACTTC.

This clonotype was counted between two and nine times. The V gene is TRBV7-2, the J gene TRBJ2-6; TRBD2 is a possible D gene (6 bases). The germline V and J ends were trimmed by 1 base and 0 bases, with 10 bases remaining between them. The CDR3 has 17 amino acids. Germline V gene data show CDR1 as SGHTA and CDR2 as FQGNSA. Here the CDR3 DNA reads TGTGCCAGCAGCTTAGTCGGGAGTAGCTCTGGGGCCAACGTCCTGACTTTC. Protein product: CASSLVGSSSGANVLTF. The full variable domain, with the rest looked up from reference TRBV7-2 and TRBJ2-6, is GAGVSQSPSNKVTEKGKDVELRCDPISGHTALYWYRQSLGQGLEFLIYFQGNSAPDKSGLPSDRFSAERTGGSVSTLTIQRTQQEDSAVYLCASSLVGSSSGANVLTFGAGSRLTVL.

This chain uses TRBV5-1 with TRBJ2-2; 8 positions match TRBD1. The CDR3 sequence is 13 residues long. The germline CDR1 and CDR2 sequences are SGHRS and YFSETQ. The J segment lost 3 bases and the V segment lost 10 bases, leaving 5 bases of the junction unmatched. CDR3 nucleotide sequence: TGCGCCGGAAGACAGGGGCACACCGGGGAGCTGTTTTTT. It specifies CAGRQGHTGELFF.

This clonotype showed up many times. V gene TRBV7-2 combines with J gene TRBJ2-1; D is undetermined. The CDR3 spans 12 residues. Germline assignment: CDR1 SGHTA and CDR2 FQGNSA. Trimming pared 11 bases from V and 10 bases from J, leaving 18 bases between. The CDR3, as DNA: TGTGCCGGATCCGGGCCCCAGGCCGAGCAGTTCTTC. It encodes CAGSGPQAEQFF. The full variable domain, with the rest looked up from reference TRBV7-2 and TRBJ2-1, is GAGVSQSPSNKVTEKGKDVELRCDPISGHTALYWYRQSLGQGLEFLIYFQGNSAPDKSGLPSDRFSAERTGGSVSTLTIQRTQQEDSAVYLCAGSGPQAEQFFGPGTRLTVL.

This clonotype was seen only a few times. The genes are TRBV2 and TRBJ1-6, with a weak D call TRBD1 (5 bases). With 7 bases removed from V and 7 bases from J, the gap between germline ends came to 11 bases. Germline lookup yields CDR1 SNHLY and CDR2 FYNNEI. This CDR3 region has 13 residues. CDR3 sequence reads: CASNNRPNSPLHF. CDR3 DNA sequence: TGTGCCAGCAATAACAGGCCAAATTCACCCCTCCACTTT.

This clonotype was recorded a few times. The chain combines TRBV2 with TRBJ2-7, with D perhaps being TRBD1 or TRBD2 (6 bases each). From germline, CDR1 is SNHLY and CDR2 FYNNEI. The CDR3 has 14 residues. V was cut by 7 bases and J by 6 bases, with 19 bases left in between. The CDR3 spells CASTREGGLGEQYF. CDR3 DNA sequence: TGTGCCAGCACAAGAGAGGGGGGTCTGGGCGAGCAGTACTTC.

The chain has TRBV13 and TRBJ2-3; 11 bases are shared with TRBD2. The V segment lost 3 bases and the J segment 6 bases; nucleotides outside the gene matches: 8. Germline V CDR1 and CDR2: PRHDT, FYEKMQ (reference sequence). The CDR3 contains 16 residues. As DNA, the CDR3 is TGTGCCAGCAGCTTTAGCGGGGGGGCCGATGGTGATACGCAGTATTTT. Protein sequence: CASSFSGGADGDTQYF.

The chain employs TRBV4-2 and TRBJ2-2; D is unresolved. Germline lookup yields CDR1 LGHNA and CDR2 YNFKEQ. There are 17 residues in the CDR3. Trimming shortened V by 0 bases and J by 0 bases, and 11 bases separated the two germline ends. The CDR3 coding sequence is TGTGCCAGCAGCCAAGATCGGGCGGATGCGAACACCGGGGAGCTGTTTTTT. As protein: CASSQDRADANTGELFF.

The chain carries TRBV11-3 and TRBJ2-1; the D gene could be TRBD1 or TRBD2 (6 bases each). CDR1 and CDR2 from the germline V gene are SGHNT and YENEEA. The CDR3 totals 14 residues. Trimming left V 5 bases short and J 6 bases short, with 14 bases between. CDR3 sequence reads: CASSTRRGINEQFF. For the CDR3, the DNA is TGTGCCAGCAGCACCCGGAGGGGGATCAATGAGCAGTTCTTC.

J is TRBJ2-5 and V is TRBV5-1, with D perhaps TRBD1 (6 bases). The CDR3 sequence is 15 residues long. Germline V CDR1 and CDR2: SGHRS, YFSETQ. Between the trimmed V and J ends, which lost 4 bases and 0 bases, there was a span of 13 bases. This chain's CDR3 is CASSPDSEYQETQYF. DNA for the CDR3: TGCGCCAGCAGCCCGGACAGTGAGTACCAAGAGACCCAGTACTTC. The full variable domain, with the rest looked up from reference TRBV5-1 and TRBJ2-5, is KAGVTQTPRYLIKTRGQQVTLSCSPISGHRSVSWYQQTPGQGLQFLFEYFSETQRNKGNFPGRFSGRQFSNSRSEMNVSTLELGDSALYLCASSPDSEYQETQYFGPGTRLLVL.

In this sample, this clonotype turned up a few times. The gene calls are TRBV4-1 and TRBJ2-1; TRBD1 might be the D (5 bases). Germline V lookup: CDR1 MGHRA, CDR2 YSYEKL. The CDR3 is made up of 13 amino acids. V was pared by 4 bases and J by 4 bases, with 8 bases between. The CDR3 protein is CASSRRDYNEQFF. In DNA, the CDR3 is TGCGCCAGCAGCCGCAGGGATTACAATGAGCAGTTCTTC.

This clonotype was found many times. V and J are TRBV2 and TRBJ2-7; possibly TRBD1 for D (6 bases). This CDR3 region has 14 residues. In germline, CDR1 is SNHLY, CDR2 FYNNEI. Deletions cut 3 bases from V and 2 bases from J, with 11 bases between. The CDR3 coding sequence is TGTGCCAGCAGTGAGGGACACGGCACCTACGAGCAGTACGTC. Translation gives CASSEGHGTYEQYV.

V gene TRBV6-6 combines with J gene TRBJ1-1, with 7 bases that match TRBD1. The CDR3 has 11 residues. Losses at the gene ends were 7 bases for V and 7 bases for J; bases not matched to a gene: 3. CDR1 is MNHNY, CDR2 SVGAGI, per germline (reference sequence). The CDR3 coding sequence is TGTGCCAGCACTCGACAGGGTGAAGCTTTCTTT. It translates to CASTRQGEAFF.

This clonotype was recorded at least ten times. V is TRBV10-3 and J is TRBJ1-1, with TRBD1 identical over 11 bases. Germline V gives CDR1 ENHRY, CDR2 SYGVKD. After removal of 2 bases from V and 4 bases from J, the junction contained 3 bases not matched to a gene. This CDR3 contains 15 residues. In DNA form, the CDR3 reads TGTGCCATCAGTGAGCCGGGACAGGGGGGCACTGAAGCTTTCTTT. Protein sequence: CAISEPGQGGTEAFF.